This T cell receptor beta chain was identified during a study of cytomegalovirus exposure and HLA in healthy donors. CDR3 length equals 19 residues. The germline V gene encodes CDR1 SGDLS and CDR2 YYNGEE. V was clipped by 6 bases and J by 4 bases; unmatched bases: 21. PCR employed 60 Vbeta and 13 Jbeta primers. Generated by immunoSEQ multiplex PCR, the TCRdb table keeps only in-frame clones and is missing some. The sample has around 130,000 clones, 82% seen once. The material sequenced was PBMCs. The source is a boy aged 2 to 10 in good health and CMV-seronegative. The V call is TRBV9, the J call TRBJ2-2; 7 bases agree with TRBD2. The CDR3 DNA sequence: TGTGCCAGCATCCGTAGGAGACGAGGGCGACTAGCAGGCACCGGGGAGCTGTTTTTT. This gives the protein CASIRRRRGRLAGTGELFF.